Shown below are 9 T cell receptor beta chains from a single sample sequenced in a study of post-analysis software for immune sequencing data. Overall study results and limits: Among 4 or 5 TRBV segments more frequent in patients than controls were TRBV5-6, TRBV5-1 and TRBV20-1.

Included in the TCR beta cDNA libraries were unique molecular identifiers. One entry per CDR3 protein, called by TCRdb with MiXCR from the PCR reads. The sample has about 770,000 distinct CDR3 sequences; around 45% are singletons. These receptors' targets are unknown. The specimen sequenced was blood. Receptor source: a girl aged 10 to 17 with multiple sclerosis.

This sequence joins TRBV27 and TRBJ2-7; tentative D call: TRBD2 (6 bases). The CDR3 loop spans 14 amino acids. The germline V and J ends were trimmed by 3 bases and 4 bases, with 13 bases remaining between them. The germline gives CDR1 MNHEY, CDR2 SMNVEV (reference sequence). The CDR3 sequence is CASSFRGKVYEQYF. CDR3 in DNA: TGTGCCAGCAGTTTTCGCGGGAAGGTTTACGAGCAGTACTTC.

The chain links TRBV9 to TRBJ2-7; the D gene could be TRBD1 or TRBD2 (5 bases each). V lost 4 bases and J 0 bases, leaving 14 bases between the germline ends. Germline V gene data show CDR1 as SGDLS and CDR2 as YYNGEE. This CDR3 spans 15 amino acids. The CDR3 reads CASSPGRMNSYEQYF. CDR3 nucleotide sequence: TGTGCCAGCAGCCCGGGACGGATGAACTCCTACGAGCAGTACTTC.

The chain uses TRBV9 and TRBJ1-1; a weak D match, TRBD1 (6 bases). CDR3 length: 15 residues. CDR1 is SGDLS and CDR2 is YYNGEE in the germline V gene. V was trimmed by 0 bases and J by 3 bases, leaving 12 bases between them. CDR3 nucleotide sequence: TGTGCCAGCAGCGTAGTACCGGGGGCGGACACTGAAGCTTTCTTT. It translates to CASSVVPGADTEAFF.

The DNA for the CDR3 is TGCGCCAGCAGCTTCACGGCAACGGGCACCGGGGAGCTGTTTTTT. As protein: CASSFTATGTGELFF. This chain connects TRBV5-1 to TRBJ2-2; D ambiguous. Germline CDR1 SGHRS, CDR2 YFSETQ. The CDR3 loop spans 15 amino acids. Trimming took off 2 bases at V and 4 bases at J, with 12 bases between the two ends.

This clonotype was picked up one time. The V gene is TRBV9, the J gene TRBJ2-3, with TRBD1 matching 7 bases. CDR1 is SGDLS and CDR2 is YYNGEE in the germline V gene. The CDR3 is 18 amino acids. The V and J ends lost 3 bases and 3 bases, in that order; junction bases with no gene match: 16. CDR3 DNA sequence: TGTGCCAGCAGCGGGGGGCCCTTCAGGGGGAGCGTGACAGATACGCAGTATTTT. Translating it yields CASSGGPFRGSVTDTQYF. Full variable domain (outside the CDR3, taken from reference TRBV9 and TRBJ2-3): DSGVTQTPKHLITATGQRVTLRCSPRSGDLSVYWYQQSLDQGLQFLIQYYNGEERAKGNILERFSAQQFPDLHSELNLSSLELGDSALYFCASSGGPFRGSVTDTQYFGPGTRLTVL.

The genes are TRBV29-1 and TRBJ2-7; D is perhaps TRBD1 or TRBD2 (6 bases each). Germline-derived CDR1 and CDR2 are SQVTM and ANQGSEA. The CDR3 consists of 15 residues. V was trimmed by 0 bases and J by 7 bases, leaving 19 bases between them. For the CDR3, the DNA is TGCAGCGTTGAAGACCGAGGGGGGAGTTCGAATGAGCAGTACTTC. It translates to CSVEDRGGSSNEQYF.

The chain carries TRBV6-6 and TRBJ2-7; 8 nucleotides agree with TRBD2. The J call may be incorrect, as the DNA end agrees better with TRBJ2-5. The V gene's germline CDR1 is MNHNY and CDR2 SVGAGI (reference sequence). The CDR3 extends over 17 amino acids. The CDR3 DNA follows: TGTGCCAGCAGTTACGCAGCCTGGAGCGGGAGATGGGAGACCCAGTACTTC. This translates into CASSYAAWSGRWETQYF.

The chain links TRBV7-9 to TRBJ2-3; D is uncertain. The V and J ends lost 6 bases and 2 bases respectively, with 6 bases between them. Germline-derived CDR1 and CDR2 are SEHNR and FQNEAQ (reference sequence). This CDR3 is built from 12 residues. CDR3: CASSQITDTQYF. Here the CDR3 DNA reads TGTGCCAGCAGTCAGATCACAGATACGCAGTATTTT.

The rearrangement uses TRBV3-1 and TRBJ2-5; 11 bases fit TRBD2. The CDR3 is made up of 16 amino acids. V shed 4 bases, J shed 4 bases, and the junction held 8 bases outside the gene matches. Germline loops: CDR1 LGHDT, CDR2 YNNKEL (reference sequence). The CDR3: CASSRIAGGPVETQYF. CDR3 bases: TGTGCCAGCAGCCGCATAGCGGGAGGGCCGGTAGAGACCCAGTACTTC.